Each of the 8 T cell receptor beta chains below was sequenced from the same sample in a study of cytomegalovirus exposure and HLA in healthy donors. Using immunoSEQ multiplex PCR, the repertoire was profiled, and TCRdb retains in-frame clones only, with some absent. The table includes some 160,000 clones, 80% to 95% detected once. Sequencing was performed on PBMCs. The receptor set was obtained from a man aged 18 to 30 in good health and CMV-seronegative.

This chain joins TRBV13 and TRBJ2-3, with D tentatively TRBD2 (6 bases). There are 16 residues in the CDR3. Trimming stripped 3 bases from V and 1 base from J, with 14 bases between. The germline CDR1 and CDR2 sequences are PRHDT and FYEKMQ (reference sequence). The CDR3: CASSLLSTGGTDTQYF. CDR3 sequence (DNA): TGTGCCAGCAGCTTGCTATCTACGGGGGGCACAGATACGCAGTATTTT.

V usage is TRBV6-5 and J usage is TRBJ1-2, with TRBD1 identical over 7 bases. The CDR3 sequence is 15 residues long. Germline V gene sequence: CDR1 MNHEY, CDR2 SVGAGI. V dropped 4 bases and J dropped 2; count of bases not matched to a gene: 7. The CDR3 is CASSSLQGMNYGYTF. DNA of the CDR3: TGTGCCAGCAGTTCCCTACAGGGGATGAACTATGGCTACACCTTC.

The gene calls are TRBV5-1 and TRBJ2-7, with TRBD1 identical over 7 bases. V shed 0 bases and J 5 bases; nucleotides not matched to a gene: 8. This CDR3 has 15 amino acids. Per germline, CDR1 SGHRS and CDR2 YFSETQ. The CDR3 loop is CASSLAPTGPDEQYF. CDR3 DNA sequence: TGCGCCAGCAGCTTGGCCCCGACAGGGCCAGACGAGCAGTACTTC.

The chain couples TRBV5-8 to TRBJ1-4; D gene unclear. The CDR3 is 16 amino acids. The germline V gene encodes CDR1 SGHTS and CDR2 YDEGEE. V gave up 2 bases and J gave up 10 bases, with 21 bases separating them. CDR3 sequence (DNA): TGTGCCAGCAGCTTATACAGCCCATACCCCCTTGGAAAACTGTTTTTT. As protein: CASSLYSPYPLGKLFF.

The rearrangement uses TRBV2 and TRBJ2-6; 12 nucleotides align to TRBD2. The CDR3 has 18 amino acids. Germline lookup yields CDR1 SNHLY and CDR2 FYNNEI. V lost 5 bases, J lost 1 base, and 6 bases stayed unmatched. The DNA of the CDR3 is TGTGCCAGCAGTCAGACTAGCGGGAGAGGTTCTGGGGCCAACGTCCTGACTTTC. Translation: CASSQTSGRGSGANVLTF.

The V gene is TRBV11-3, the J gene TRBJ2-7; 11 nucleotides match TRBD2. Per the germline V gene, CDR1 is SGHNT and CDR2 is YENEEA. The CDR3 has 15 residues. V dropped 1 base and J dropped 3; count of bases not matched to a gene: 2. CDR3 in amino acids: CASSLGGLAGYEQYF. CDR3 coding DNA: TGTGCCAGCAGCTTAGGTGGACTAGCGGGCTACGAGCAGTACTTC.

This clone showed up just once. This sequence joins TRBV6-1 and TRBJ2-7; TRBD1 is a possible D gene (6 bases). The length of the CDR3 is 11 residues. V lost 8 bases, J lost 4 bases, and 9 bases lay in between. Germline V gene lookup returns CDR1 MNHNS and CDR2 SASEGT. The CDR3 bases are TGTGCCAGCCCGAGGGGGTACGAGCAGTACTTC. It is translated as CASPRGYEQYF.

The chain recombines TRBV27 with TRBJ2-1, with 8 bases that match TRBD1. This CDR3 spans 17 amino acids. Trimming removed 3 bases from V and 6 bases from J; junction bases left unmatched: 13. The germline gives CDR1 MNHEY, CDR2 SMNVEV (reference sequence). CDR3 sequence: CASSLLKSGTGVNEQFF. The CDR3 DNA follows: TGTGCCAGCAGTTTGCTCAAATCCGGGACAGGAGTCAATGAGCAGTTCTTC.